This T cell receptor beta chain was observed in a study of blood T cells in healthy people across ages. The study isolated at least 6.5 million PBMCs from each sample. Next came a second PCR, run for roughly 6 to 11 cycles, which used a sample-barcoded 5' primer along with a J-beta primer mix. MiXCR, applied by TCRdb to the 5' RACE reads, yields one record per CDR3 protein. The top ten clones hold approximately 40% of a sample with about 640,000 distinct CDR3 sequences, approximately 50% of them seen once. V dropped 1 base and J dropped 0; count of bases not matched to a gene: 20. Germline V gene data show CDR1 as DFQATT and CDR2 as SNEGSKA (reference sequence). The CDR3 spans 21 residues.

The chain carries TRBV20-1 and TRBJ2-7; 11 bases fit TRBD2. Material: blood. The clonotype was recovered from a man aged 55 to 70 in good health. The CDR3 reads CSARGAGRPGLADLSSYEQYF. The CDR3 DNA is TGCAGTGCTAGAGGGGCGGGGAGACCGGGACTAGCGGACCTGAGCTCCTACGAGCAGTACTTC.